This TCR beta chain derives from a study of shared clonotypes between healthy human individuals. Whole-study results and caveats: Some clonotypes were shared by all four sorted-subset donors, while others were not shared. The non-shared ones had lower generation probabilities than the shared ones.

On this clone: As yet, its antigen is unknown.

V dropped 8 bases and J dropped 3; count of bases not matched to a gene: 9. Germline CDR1 and CDR2: MNHEY and SMNVEV (reference sequence). This CDR3 spans 14 amino acids. Libraries were prepared by immunoSEQ multiplex PCR; TCRdb keeps only in-frame clonotypes and omits some of them. The sample records approximately 320,000 clones, roughly 84% being singletons. The V and J genes are TRBV27 and TRBJ2-7; the match to TRBD2 covers 8 bases. The sequence was obtained from a man aged 18 to 30 in good health. Material: memory CD8+ T cells sorted from blood. Sample subset: CD45RO+ cells pooled with CCR7-negative TemRA cells. CDR3 sequence: CASSTTSEVYEQYF. The CDR3 nucleotides are TGTGCCAGCTCGACGACTAGCGAAGTCTACGAGCAGTACTTC.